The entry that follows covers one T cell receptor beta chain sequence. The V gene's germline CDR1 is MDHEN and CDR2 SYDVKM. This CDR3 contains 15 residues. Trimming shortened V by 5 bases and J by 1 base, and 14 bases separated the two germline ends. This specimen comes from a study of blood T cell repertoires in COVID-19. Sequencing was performed with immunoSEQ multiplex PCR; in TCRdb, only in-frame clones are kept and a portion is missing. The sample lists some 330,000 clones; approximately 89% were seen once. The chain links TRBV28 to TRBJ1-2, with D perhaps matching TRBD1 (6 bases). The clonotype originates from a man aged 40-49 years in a cohort exposed to, infected with or recovered from COVID-19 (not recorded which). Sample: PBMCs or T cells enriched from blood (not recorded which). The CDR3, as DNA: TGTGCCAGCAGTCTCTCAGACAGGAGTAACTATGGCTACACCTTC. It is translated as CASSLSDRSNYGYTF.